The clone carrying this T cell receptor beta chain was counted a few times. Its specificity is unknown. Investigators reverse transcribed all isolated RNA, so they sequenced expressed TCRB transcripts. Generated by immunoSEQ multiplex PCR, the TCRdb table keeps only in-frame clones and is missing some. Counted here are more than 250,000 clones, over 14% occurring once; the ten biggest clones make up 0.015% to 0.019%. The data originate from a study of beta chain features in type 1 diabetes. The germline gives CDR1 SGHTA, CDR2 FQGNSA. V trimming: 2 bases; J trimming: 2 bases; junction bases outside the gene matches: 6. The CDR3 loop spans 15 amino acids. Findings and caveats of the study: People with Type 1 diabetes carried modestly yet significantly shorter TCRB CDR3s in all four CD4+ subsets.

Sequencing was done on a sample of naive CD4+ T cells from blood. The chain recombines TRBV7-2 with TRBJ2-7; 7 nucleotides match TRBD1. This sequence was found in a man between 18 and 29 years old with type 1 diabetes. The DNA for the CDR3 is TGTGCCAGCAGCTTACGGGACAGCAAAGCCTACGAGCAGTACTTC. This sequence encodes CASSLRDSKAYEQYF.